The T cell receptor (beta chain) described here comes from a study of early T cells in non-severe SARS-CoV-2 infection. Study details: Sequencing input comprised bulk RNA from unsorted whole blood; chain pairing was not available.

This clonotype was detected only a few times. Its matching antigen is unknown. Individual cDNA molecules each received unique molecular identifiers attached to them. TCRdb itself ran the 5' RACE reads through MiXCR, one entry per CDR3 protein. The table shows roughly 26,000 distinct CDR3 sequences, with about 4% occurring only once. Study-wide findings and caveats: VDJdb matching favored anti-spike CD8 responses, missing private and CD4 specificities.

Germline loops: CDR1 SEHNR, CDR2 FQNEAQ (reference sequence). This CDR3 comprises 11 residues. The sequencing sample was made of whole blood. The chain uses TRBV7-9 and TRBJ2-7; no reliable D call. This receptor was identified in an adult who was a healthcare worker with PCR-confirmed SARS-CoV-2 infection or an uninfected control (not recorded which). The CDR3 sequence is CASAVSYEQYF. As DNA, the CDR3 is TGTGCGTCGGCAGTCTCCTACGAGCAGTACTTC.